This entry features one TCR beta chain sequence. The antigen it recognizes is unknown. It has no much larger one-base neighbor in the sample; base qualities were not kept. TCRbeta CDR3 regions were amplified from genomic DNA using the immunoSEQ Assay, a bias-controlled multiplex PCR. Per the authors' processing: Nucleated cell counts per sample were estimated from amplification of reference gene primers within the assay. Sequence reads were collapsed and filtered to measure the absolute abundance of every unique TCRbeta CDR3 rearrangement. For each sample, productive Simpson clonality was calculated by taking the square root of Simpson's diversity index across productive rearrangements. Imported from immuneACCESS, the table was reduced by TCRdb to in-frame sequences with V and J called. These copies leave out some clones; in studies compared against another copy, an unresolved V gene accounts for under half, and the cause of the remainder is not known. The V and J calls and the clone size are those of that table, but D and trimming were determined from the DNA. This sample has 350,000 or so clones in its table, and over 85% of those were observed once. The ten largest clones represent 3% to 4.5% of the sample.

In Seattle, one collaborating source enrolled patients while the infection was active and tracked those patients longitudinally over the course of disease. Collaborating institutions collected whole blood in K2EDTA tubes following their own protocols. Collaborator samples were shipped for TCRbeta analysis as frozen whole blood, isolated PBMCs, or DNA extracted from either sample type. These data originate in a study of blood T cell repertoires in COVID-19 (dated by TCRdb to about 2020). Context from the whole study: Collaborator samples came from the United States, Italy and Spain and covered acute and convalescent phases of COVID-19. A freely available public database, intended as a resource for researchers studying the immune response to SARS-CoV-2, is where the repertoires were released. The samples were drawn from the first 160 participants of the ongoing ImmuneRACE study and from some 1,300 subjects provided by 6 global collaborators. Deeply sampled blood TCRbeta repertoires from subjects exposed to, actively infected with, or recovered from COVID-19 were included in the dataset. Sample metadata almost always included a de-identified subject ID, COVID-19 status, age in years and sex. The material from the prospective study consisted of cDNA or gDNA derived from T cells, B-cell-depleted T cells, or PBMCs. Where available, HLA class I and class II types were taken from metadata supplied by the sample provider and were not determined by assay-based typing. General study outcomes and caveats: The quantity of clinical and demographic metadata differed by source and by participant and was supplied without curation.

V gives up 5 bases and J gives up 1 base, and the segment between their germline ends measures 9 bases. CDR3 length: 13 amino acids, cysteine to phenylalanine. Only the CDR3 DNA stays, 39 bases, in frame from base 1. CDR1 SGHRS and CDR2 YFSETQ were looked up in the germline V gene. This sequence originates from a woman aged 60-75 years with COVID-19, enrolled during active disease. The chain links TRBV5-1 with TRBJ1-1; D gene: possibly TRBD1, on 5 matching bases. Specimen: peripheral blood. The CDR3 amino acid sequence is: CASSATENTEAFF. At the DNA level, the sequence is TGCGCCAGCAGTGCGACAGAGAACACTGAAGCTTTCTTT. The full variable domain, with segments outside the CDR3 supplied by the reference TRBV5-1 and TRBJ1-1 proteins, appears as KAGVTQTPRYLIKTRGQQVTLSCSPISGHRSVSWYQQTPGQGLQFLFEYFSETQRNKGNFPGRFSGRQFSNSRSEMNVSTLELGDSALYLCASSATENTEAFFGQGTRLTVV.